This T cell receptor (beta chain) came from a study of OX40 agonist ivuxolimab in advanced cancers. Study-level information: Ivuxolimab, an antibody acting as an agonist of OX40 (CD134), was used to treat patients. A history of anti-PD-1, anti-PD-L1 or anti-CTLA-4 therapy was acceptable, and 40% had some. Study results and limitations: Expansion of clones was among the lowest in partial responders at 0.1-3.0 mg/kg.

Remarks on this clone: The antigen is undetermined.

TCRdb's table, derived via immunoSEQ multiplex PCR, lists solely in-frame clones and lacks some. The sample lists over 75,000 clones, 85% to 95% occurring once. People who had autoimmune disease history or systemic immunosuppression were excluded. The germline gives CDR1 SQVTM, CDR2 ANQGSEA. V was clipped by 1 base and J by 3 bases; unmatched bases: 6. The CDR3 spans 14 residues. Sequenced material: CD4+ or CD8+ T cells sorted from blood, taken in a trial of the OX40 agonist ivuxolimab. The clonotype originates from an adult with an advanced solid tumor such as melanoma, head and neck, liver or kidney cancer. The rearrangement joins TRBV29-1 to TRBJ2-7; TRBD2 matches 7 bases. The CDR3 protein is CSVEADTGGYEQYF. The CDR3 nucleotides read TGCAGCGTTGAAGCGGACACGGGAGGCTACGAGCAGTACTTC.